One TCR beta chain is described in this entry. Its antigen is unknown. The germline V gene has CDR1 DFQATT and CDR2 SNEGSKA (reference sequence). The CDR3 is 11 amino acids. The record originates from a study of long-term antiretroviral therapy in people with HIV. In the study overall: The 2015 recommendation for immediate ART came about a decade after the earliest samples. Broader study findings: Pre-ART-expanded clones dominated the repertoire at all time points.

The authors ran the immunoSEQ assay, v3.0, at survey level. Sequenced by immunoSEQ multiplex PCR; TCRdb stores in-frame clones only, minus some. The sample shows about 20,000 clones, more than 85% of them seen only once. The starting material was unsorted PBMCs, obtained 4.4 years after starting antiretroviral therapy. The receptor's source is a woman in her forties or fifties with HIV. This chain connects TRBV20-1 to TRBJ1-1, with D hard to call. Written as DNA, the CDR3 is TGCAGCCAAAGTTGGGGATCTGAAGCTTTCTTT. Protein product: CSQSWGSEAFF.